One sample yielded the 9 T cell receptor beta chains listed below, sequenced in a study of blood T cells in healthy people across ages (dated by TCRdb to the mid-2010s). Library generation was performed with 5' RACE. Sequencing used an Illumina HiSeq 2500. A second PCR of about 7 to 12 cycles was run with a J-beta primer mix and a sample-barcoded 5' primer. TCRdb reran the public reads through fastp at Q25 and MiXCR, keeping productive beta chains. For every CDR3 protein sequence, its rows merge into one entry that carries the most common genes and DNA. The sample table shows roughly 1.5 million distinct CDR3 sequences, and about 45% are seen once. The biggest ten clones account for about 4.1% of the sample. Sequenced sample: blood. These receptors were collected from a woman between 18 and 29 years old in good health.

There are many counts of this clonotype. The CDR3 spells CASSPGLLGQFF. CDR3 nucleotides: TGTGCCAGCAGCCCCGGGCTTCTTGGGCAGTTCTTC. The rearrangement links TRBV7-2 to TRBJ2-1; D ambiguous. This CDR3 has 12 amino acids. Trimming stripped 5 bases from V and 12 bases from J, with 14 bases between. Per germline, CDR1 SGHTA and CDR2 FQGNSA.

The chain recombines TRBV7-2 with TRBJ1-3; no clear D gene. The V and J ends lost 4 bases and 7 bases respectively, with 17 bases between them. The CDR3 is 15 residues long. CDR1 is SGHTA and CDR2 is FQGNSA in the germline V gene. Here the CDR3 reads CASSSRGSDGNTIYF. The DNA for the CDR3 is TGTGCCAGCAGCTCCCGAGGGTCAGATGGGAACACCATATATTTT.

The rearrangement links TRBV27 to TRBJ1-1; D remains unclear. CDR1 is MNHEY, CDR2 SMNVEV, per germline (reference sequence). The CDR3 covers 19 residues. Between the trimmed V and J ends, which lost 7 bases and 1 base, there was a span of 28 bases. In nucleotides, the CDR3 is TGTGCCAGCACATTCCCACCGGGCCAACAAAGGTTTTGGAACACTGAAGCTTTCTTT. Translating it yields CASTFPPGQQRFWNTEAFF.

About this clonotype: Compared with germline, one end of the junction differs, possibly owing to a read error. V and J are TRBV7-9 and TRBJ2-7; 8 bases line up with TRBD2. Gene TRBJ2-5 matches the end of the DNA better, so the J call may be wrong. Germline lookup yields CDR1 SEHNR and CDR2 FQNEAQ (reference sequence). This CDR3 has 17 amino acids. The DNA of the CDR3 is TGTGCCTGCAGCTTAGTCCCGATGCGGGAGGCGCAAGAGACCCAGTACTTC. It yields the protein CACSLVPMREAQETQYF.

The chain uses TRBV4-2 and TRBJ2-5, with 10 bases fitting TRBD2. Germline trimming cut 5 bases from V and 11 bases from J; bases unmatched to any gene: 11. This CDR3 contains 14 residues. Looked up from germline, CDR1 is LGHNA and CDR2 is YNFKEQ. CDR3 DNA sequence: TGTGCCAGCAGCGGAACTAGCGGGATCAATGAGCAGTACTTC. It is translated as CASSGTSGINEQYF.

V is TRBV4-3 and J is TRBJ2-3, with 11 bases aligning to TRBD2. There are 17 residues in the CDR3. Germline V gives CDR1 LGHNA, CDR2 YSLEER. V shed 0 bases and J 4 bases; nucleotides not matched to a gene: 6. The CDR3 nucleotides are TGCGCCAGCAGCCAAGATCCGGCTAGCGGGAGGCCAGATACGCAGTATTTT. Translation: CASSQDPASGRPDTQYF.

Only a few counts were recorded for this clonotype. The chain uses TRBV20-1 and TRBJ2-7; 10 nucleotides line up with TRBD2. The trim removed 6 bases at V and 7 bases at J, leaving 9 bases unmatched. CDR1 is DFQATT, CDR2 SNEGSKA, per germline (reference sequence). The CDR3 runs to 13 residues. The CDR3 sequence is CSAASGSHNEQYF. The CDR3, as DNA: TGCAGTGCCGCTAGCGGGAGCCACAATGAGCAGTACTTC.

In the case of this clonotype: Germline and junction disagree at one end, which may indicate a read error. CDR3 nucleotide sequence: TGTGCCAGCTGCTTAGTCCCGGGAGGGATTAGCACAGATACGCAGTATTTT. Residues: CASCLVPGGISTDTQYF. The rearrangement links TRBV7-2 to TRBJ2-3; 8 bases map to TRBD2. There are 17 residues in the CDR3. The germline V gene has CDR1 SGHTA and CDR2 FQGNSA.

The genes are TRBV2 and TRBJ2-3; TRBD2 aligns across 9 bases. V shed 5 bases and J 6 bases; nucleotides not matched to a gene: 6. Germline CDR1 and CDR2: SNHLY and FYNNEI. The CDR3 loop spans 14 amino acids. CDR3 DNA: TGTGCCAGCAGTTCTGGGACTAGCCAGGATACGCAGTATTTT. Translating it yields CASSSGTSQDTQYF.